A single sample gave rise to the 29 T cell receptor beta chains below, sequenced in a study of blood T cell repertoires in COVID-19. Sequencing was performed with immunoSEQ multiplex PCR; in TCRdb, only in-frame clones are kept and a portion is missing. The sample has about 300,000 clones, around four fifths seen once. The sequenced material came from peripheral blood. The receptors were sampled from a woman aged 45-65 years who had recovered from COVID-19.

This clone was seen more than once but under ten times. This chain joins TRBV12-3 or TRBV12-4 and TRBJ1-4; D call uncertain. With 3 bases removed from V and 14 bases from J, the gap between germline ends came to 13 bases. The CDR3 runs 12 residues. The CDR3 DNA reads TGTGCCAGCAGTTTGCCGGGTCCTAGTCTGTTTTTT. Its protein is CASSLPGPSLFF.

The rearrangement uses TRBV9 and TRBJ2-3; D is perhaps TRBD2 (6 bases). The CDR3 has 17 residues. Germline V gives CDR1 SGDLS, CDR2 YYNGEE. V lost 0 bases, J lost 2 bases, and 16 bases lay in between. The CDR3: CASSVGSGLEDTDTQYF. The CDR3 nucleotides read TGTGCCAGCAGCGTAGGTTCGGGACTGGAAGACACAGATACGCAGTATTTT.

The count of this clone is one. The V call is TRBV6-4, the J call TRBJ2-2; 8 bases align to TRBD2. CDR1 MRHNA and CDR2 SNTAGT come from the germline V gene. The V segment lost 9 bases and the J segment 1 base; nucleotides outside the gene matches: 4. The CDR3 sequence is 14 residues long. DNA of the CDR3: TGTGCCAGTAGACTAGCGCTGAACACCGGGGAGCTGTTTTTT. It codes for CASRLALNTGELFF.

The rearrangement joins TRBV5-6 to TRBJ2-2; tentatively, D is TRBD2 (6 bases). Germline loops: CDR1 SGHDT, CDR2 YYEEEE. The CDR3 has 16 residues. The germline V and J ends were trimmed by 1 base and 4 bases, with 14 bases remaining between them. CDR3 nucleotides: TGTGCCAGCAGCTTGAGAATGGGGGGAAGCACCGGGGAGCTGTTTTTT. It is translated as CASSLRMGGSTGELFF.

This clone is a singleton in its sample. V usage is TRBV7-2 and J usage is TRBJ2-4; D might be TRBD1 (6 bases). Per germline, CDR1 SGHTA and CDR2 FQGNSA. The length of the CDR3 is 13 residues. Trimming took 4 bases from V and 8 from J, leaving 12 bases between them. The CDR3 nucleotides read TGTGCCAGCAGCTCGGGACACGGAGACATTCAGTACTTC. Amino acids: CASSSGHGDIQYF.

The chain employs TRBV5-1 and TRBJ2-2, with 8 bases lining up with TRBD1. Germline V gene data show CDR1 as SGHRS and CDR2 as YFSETQ. The CDR3 length is 17 residues. The V gene end was trimmed by 4 bases and the J gene end by 4 bases; junction bases not matched to a gene: 12. CDR3 protein: CASSRDPPTGGTGELFF. For the CDR3, the DNA is TGCGCCAGCAGCCGCGACCCCCCAACAGGGGGCACCGGGGAGCTGTTTTTT.

This clone was observed a single time. J is TRBJ2-7 and V is TRBV7-2; the match to TRBD1 covers 11 bases. Germline-derived CDR1 and CDR2 are SGHTA and FQGNSA. This CDR3 spans 15 amino acids. V shed 4 bases and J 3 bases; nucleotides not matched to a gene: 5. The CDR3 region is CASSSRTGGGYEQYF. The DNA for the CDR3 is TGTGCCAGCAGCTCTCGGACAGGGGGCGGCTACGAGCAGTACTTC.

The chain combines TRBV19 with TRBJ2-5, with 7 positions matching TRBD1. V gave up 4 bases and J gave up 1 base; unmatched junction bases: 6. Germline V gene lookup returns CDR1 LNHDA and CDR2 SQIVND (reference sequence). The CDR3 extends over 15 amino acids. The CDR3 bases are TGTGCCAGTAGTAACCCCAGGGGGTTCCAAGAGACCCAGTACTTC. This gives the protein CASSNPRGFQETQYF.

The J gene is TRBJ2-1, the V gene TRBV3-1 (or the pseudogene TRBV3-2), with 7 positions matching TRBD2. The CDR3 spans 13 residues. Trimming at V came to 8 bases and at J to 7 bases, leaving 8 bases not matched to a gene. CDR1 and CDR2 from the germline V gene are LGHDT and YNNKEL (reference sequence). The CDR3 loop reads CASPAGEGNEQFF. The CDR3 DNA is TGTGCCAGCCCTGCCGGGGAGGGTAATGAGCAGTTCTTC.

V usage is TRBV3-1 (or the pseudogene TRBV3-2) and J usage is TRBJ1-2; maybe TRBD1 (6 bases). The CDR3 runs 15 residues. The ends were cut back, 7 bases at V and 4 bases at J, with 19 bases in the middle. Germline CDR1 reads LGHDT; CDR2 reads YNNKEL (reference sequence). The DNA for the CDR3 is TGTGCCAGCATCGATGGACAGTCTGTTTCCTATGGCTACACCTTC. Translation gives CASIDGQSVSYGYTF.

This clone has a handful of counts. The chain couples TRBV7-2 to TRBJ1-6; 8 bases map to TRBD1. The CDR3 runs to 16 residues. CDR1 SGHTA and CDR2 FQGNSA come from the germline V gene. Trimming removed 5 bases from V and 6 bases from J; junction bases left unmatched: 9. The DNA of the CDR3 is TGTGCCAGCAGCCATGACGGACAGGGAGGTAATTCACCCCTCCACTTT. Translating it yields CASSHDGQGGNSPLHF.

The chain joins TRBV28 to TRBJ2-2, with D possibly TRBD2 on 5 matching bases. This CDR3 is built from 16 residues. Germline V gene data show CDR1 as MDHEN and CDR2 as SYDVKM. The ends were cut back, 4 bases at V and 1 base at J, with 13 bases in the middle. CDR3 sequence (DNA): TGTGCCAGCAGTTCCTTGATCAGCGGGAACACCGGGGAGCTGTTTTTT. Encoded protein: CASSSLISGNTGELFF.

The chain combines TRBV4-2 with TRBJ2-1; D is ambiguous. CDR1 and CDR2 from the germline V gene are LGHNA and YNFKEQ. The V end lost 0 bases, the J end lost 7 bases, and 4 bases lay between the germline ends. This CDR3 is built from 12 residues. The CDR3 spells CASSQDRNEQFF. The CDR3 DNA sequence: TGTGCCAGCAGCCAAGATCGGAATGAGCAGTTCTTC.

The V call is TRBV7-9, the J call TRBJ2-5; 7 bases align to TRBD2. Germline V lookup: CDR1 SEHNR, CDR2 FQNEAQ (reference sequence). The V and J ends lost 8 bases and 1 base, in that order; junction bases with no gene match: 7. There are 14 residues in the CDR3. The CDR3 region has the DNA TGTGCCAGCGGAGTGGCTAGCGGCCAAGAGACCCAGTACTTC. Its protein is CASGVASGQETQYF.

The chain recombines TRBV27 with TRBJ2-4, with a possible D match to TRBD2 (6 bases). Trimming took off 4 bases at V and 1 base at J, with 20 bases between the two ends. The CDR3 length is 18 residues. The V gene's germline CDR1 is MNHEY and CDR2 SMNVEV (reference sequence). CDR3 in amino acids: CASSWARPGRGAKNIQYF. CDR3 sequence (DNA): TGTGCCAGCAGTTGGGCCCGGCCCGGACGGGGGGCCAAAAACATTCAGTACTTC.

The rearrangement uses TRBV7-8 and TRBJ1-5; D might be TRBD1 (5 bases). V was pared by 4 bases and J by 6 bases, with 25 bases between. The CDR3 has 18 residues. CDR1 is SGHVS, CDR2 FQNEAQ, per germline. The CDR3 coding sequence is TGTGCCAGCAGCTCGACGGTAGGGGTGGCTGTTGAGCGTCAGCCCCAGCATTTT. Its protein is CASSSTVGVAVERQPQHF.

This rearrangement joins TRBV7-8 to TRBJ1-1, with TRBD1 matching over 7 bases. The V and J ends lost 1 base and 1 base, in that order; junction bases with no gene match: 3. The CDR3 contains 15 residues. Germline-derived CDR1 and CDR2 are SGHVS and FQNEAQ. DNA for the CDR3: TGTGCCAGCAGCTTAGGAGGGGGCGCGAACACTGAAGCTTTCTTT. Translated, it gives CASSLGGGANTEAFF.

The V call is TRBV4-3, the J call TRBJ2-7, with TRBD2 as a possible D gene (5 bases). The V and J ends lost 0 bases and 7 bases respectively, with 13 bases between them. The CDR3 is 14 amino acids. Germline V CDR1 and CDR2: LGHNA, YSLEER. This chain's CDR3 is CASSQDRAPGEQYF. DNA of the CDR3: TGCGCCAGCAGCCAAGATCGGGCGCCGGGAGAGCAGTACTTC.

The rearrangement uses TRBV30 and TRBJ2-7, with 7 bases aligning to TRBD2. This CDR3 comprises 14 residues. Germline-derived CDR1 and CDR2 are GTSNPN and SVGIG (reference sequence). V gave up 5 bases and J gave up 0 bases; unmatched junction bases: 7. The DNA for the CDR3 is TGTGCCTGGGGGAGGGAGTATGGCTCCTACGAGCAGTACTTC. It is translated as CAWGREYGSYEQYF.

V and J are TRBV7-2 and TRBJ2-1; 8 nucleotides line up with TRBD2. This CDR3 is 15 amino acids long. Germline CDR1 SGHTA, CDR2 FQGNSA. After removal of 3 bases from V and 10 bases from J, the junction contained 11 bases not matched to a gene. CDR3 region: CASSFLQAGGPEQFF. CDR3 DNA: TGTGCCAGCAGCTTTCTTCAGGCGGGGGGCCCGGAGCAGTTCTTC.

CDR3: CASSVGLEGTSGRAYEQYF. The CDR3 DNA reads as TGTGCCAGCAGCGTAGGTCTTGAGGGGACTAGCGGGAGGGCCTACGAGCAGTACTTC. The chain employs TRBV9 and TRBJ2-7, with 16 bases aligning to TRBD2. This CDR3 is 19 amino acids long. With 0 bases clipped from V and 2 bases from J, the junction kept 8 bases outside the gene matches. Germline V CDR1 and CDR2: SGDLS, YYNGEE.

The rearrangement joins TRBV15 to TRBJ2-7; D is undetermined. Trimming removed 4 bases from V and 1 base from J, with 8 bases in between. This CDR3 spans 13 amino acids. The V gene's germline CDR1 is LNHNV and CDR2 YYDKDF (reference sequence). The CDR3 DNA follows: TGTGCCACCAGCACCCAACTTTCCTACGAGCAGTACTTC. Translation: CATSTQLSYEQYF.

V gene TRBV28 combines with J gene TRBJ1-4; D unresolved. V dropped 2 bases and J dropped 4 bases, with 11 bases sitting between them. The CDR3 has 15 residues. Germline lookup yields CDR1 MDHEN and CDR2 SYDVKM. The CDR3 region is CASSLTAGGNEKLFF. The CDR3 nucleotides are TGTGCCAGCAGTTTAACGGCGGGCGGTAATGAAAAACTGTTTTTT.

The chain recombines TRBV24-1 with TRBJ2-5, with D possibly being TRBD1 (5 bases). The V end lost 3 bases, the J end lost 1 base, and 8 bases lay between the germline ends. This CDR3 has 14 residues. Germline CDR1 is KGHDR and CDR2 is SFDVKD. The CDR3 DNA sequence: TGTGCCACCAGTGATCGGACAAGCCAAGAGACCCAGTACTTC. The encoded protein is CATSDRTSQETQYF.

V and J are TRBV6-1 and TRBJ1-2, with D maybe TRBD1 (5 bases). Trimming removed 2 bases at V and 4 bases at J, with 8 bases between. The CDR3 is made up of 13 amino acids. Germline V gene sequence: CDR1 MNHNS, CDR2 SASEGT. CDR3 amino acids: CASSEMGLYGYTF. The CDR3 region has the DNA TGTGCCAGCAGTGAAATGGGACTCTATGGCTACACCTTC.

The sample holds a few counts of this clone. The gene calls are TRBV6-1 and TRBJ1-1; perhaps TRBD1 as D (5 bases). Deletions cut 2 bases from V and 4 bases from J, with 11 bases between. There are 14 residues in the CDR3. Germline V gene sequence: CDR1 MNHNS, CDR2 SASEGT. CDR3 residues: CASSEITGATEAFF. The CDR3 DNA reads as TGTGCCAGCAGTGAAATTACAGGAGCCACTGAAGCTTTCTTT.

Sample share makes this clone medium-sized. The V and J genes are TRBV4-2 and TRBJ2-1, with 9 bases matching TRBD2. The CDR3 totals 17 residues. Trimming removed 1 base from V and 0 bases from J; junction bases left unmatched: 4. Germline CDR1 LGHNA, CDR2 YNFKEQ. In DNA, the CDR3 is TGTGCCAGCAGCCAAGGGGAGACTAGCGGCTCCTACAATGAGCAGTTCTTC. This encodes CASSQGETSGSYNEQFF.

The CDR3 region is CASSPPSSDTQYF. DNA for the CDR3: TGTGCCAGCTCCCCGCCGAGCTCCGATACGCAGTATTTT. This rearrangement joins TRBV18 to TRBJ2-3, with D hard to call. The CDR3 has 13 amino acids. V was pared by 6 bases and J by 6 bases, with 13 bases between. Germline loops: CDR1 KGHSH, CDR2 LQKENI. Using reference TRBV18 and TRBJ2-3 for the parts outside the CDR3, the full variable domain is NAGVMQNPRHLVRRRGQEARLRCSPMKGHSHVYWYRQLPEEGLKFMVYLQKENIIDESGMPKERFSAEFPKEGPSILRIQQVVRGDSAAYFCASSPPSSDTQYFGPGTRLTVL.

This clone has just one count. This chain connects TRBV6-2 or TRBV6-3 to TRBJ2-7; 9 bases match TRBD2. V lost 7 bases and J lost 0; bases outside the gene matches: 16. The CDR3 has 18 amino acids. Germline V gene lookup returns CDR1 MNHEY and CDR2 SVGEGT. The CDR3 protein is CASTPSGGRVRSSYEQYF. CDR3 DNA sequence: TGTGCCAGCACCCCTTCCGGCGGGAGGGTCCGGTCCTCCTACGAGCAGTACTTC.